Following are 25 T cell receptor beta chains from one sample sequenced in a study of blood T cell repertoires in COVID-19. Libraries were prepared by immunoSEQ multiplex PCR; TCRdb keeps only in-frame clonotypes and omits some of them. The sample lists some 150,000 clones, about 90% occurring once. Sequencing input: peripheral blood. The receptors shown here come from a man aged 45-65 years with active or convalescent COVID-19.

The chain links TRBV19 to TRBJ1-5; 9 positions agree with TRBD1. The CDR3 covers 14 residues. The V gene end was trimmed by 9 bases and the J gene end by 7 bases; junction bases not matched to a gene: 10. The germline V gene encodes CDR1 LNHDA and CDR2 SQIVND (reference sequence). The CDR3 loop reads CASSLRQGGQPQHF. In nucleotides, the CDR3 is TGTGCCAGCTCACTTCGACAGGGGGGCCAGCCCCAGCATTTT.

The chain links TRBV4-1 to TRBJ1-4; 7 nucleotides line up with TRBD1. Germline assignment: CDR1 MGHRA and CDR2 YSYEKL. The CDR3 is made up of 17 amino acids. The trim removed 4 bases at V and 0 bases at J, leaving 8 bases unmatched. The CDR3 sequence: CASSRQGVVATNEKLFF. The CDR3 nucleotides are TGCGCCAGCAGCCGACAGGGTGTAGTTGCAACTAATGAAAAACTGTTTTTT.

The chain has TRBV6-1 and TRBJ2-3; no clear D. Between the trimmed V and J ends, which lost 0 bases and 1 base, there was a span of 8 bases. From germline, CDR1 is MNHNS and CDR2 SASEGT. The CDR3 consists of 15 residues. The DNA for the CDR3 is TGTGCCAGCAGTGAAGCGTACAGTGGCACAGATACGCAGTATTTT. This translates into CASSEAYSGTDTQYF.

The J gene is TRBJ2-3, the V gene TRBV7-9; D is perhaps TRBD1 (6 bases). Germline assignment: CDR1 SEHNR and CDR2 FQNEAQ (reference sequence). Trimming removed 1 base at V and 0 bases at J, with 8 bases between. The CDR3 is made up of 15 amino acids. The CDR3 protein is CASSLGTDSTDTQYF. For the CDR3, the DNA is TGTGCCAGCAGCTTAGGGACAGACAGCACAGATACGCAGTATTTT.

The chain is built from TRBV5-1 and TRBJ2-2; TRBD1 matches 11 bases. CDR1 is SGHRS, CDR2 YFSETQ, per germline. The V gene end was trimmed by 8 bases and the J gene end by 6 bases; junction bases not matched to a gene: 6. This CDR3 is 14 amino acids long. CDR3 in amino acids: CASTGQGAAGELFF. The CDR3 DNA reads as TGCGCCAGTACCGGACAGGGGGCGGCCGGGGAGCTGTTTTTT.

This clone was found a few times. V usage is TRBV2 and J usage is TRBJ1-5; 11 positions agree with TRBD1. The CDR3 is 19 amino acids. V lost 3 bases, J lost 1 base, and 11 bases stayed unmatched. Germline loops: CDR1 SNHLY, CDR2 FYNNEI. DNA of the CDR3: TGTGCCAGCAGTGATCCGCGGACAGGGGGCCGGCTGAGCAATCAGCCCCAGCATTTT. This translates into CASSDPRTGGRLSNQPQHF.

The DNA for the CDR3 is TGCGCCAGCAGCGGGACAGGGTTGAGCTCCTACGAGCAGTACTTC. This sequence encodes CASSGTGLSSYEQYF. The gene calls are TRBV5-1 and TRBJ2-7, with 9 bases that match TRBD1. This CDR3 spans 15 amino acids. Germline lookup yields CDR1 SGHRS and CDR2 YFSETQ. The V gene end was trimmed by 4 bases and the J gene end by 0 bases; junction bases not matched to a gene: 5.

The rearrangement uses TRBV28 and TRBJ1-2; TRBD1 is a possible D gene (6 bases). The CDR3 covers 14 residues. Trimming pared 4 bases from V and 1 base from J, leaving 10 bases between. Per germline, CDR1 MDHEN and CDR2 SYDVKM. CDR3 sequence: CASSSGADNYGYTF. In DNA form, the CDR3 reads TGTGCCAGCAGTTCAGGGGCGGATAACTATGGCTACACCTTC.

This chain uses TRBV3-1 (or the pseudogene TRBV3-2) with TRBJ2-7, with TRBD2 matching 9 bases. V dropped 1 base and J dropped 6; count of bases not matched to a gene: 7. This CDR3 region has 15 residues. CDR1 is LGHDT and CDR2 is YNNKEL in the germline V gene (reference sequence). CDR3 DNA sequence: TGTGCCAGCAGCCAAGGTCCTAGCGGGACCCTCGAGCAGTACTTC. Translation gives CASSQGPSGTLEQYF.

Worth noting for this clone: Other DNA sequences within the sample encode an identical CDR3. V and J are TRBV13 and TRBJ2-7, with D tentatively TRBD2 (5 bases). Germline V lookup: CDR1 PRHDT, CDR2 FYEKMQ (reference sequence). The CDR3 totals 14 residues. V shed 5 bases and J shed 2 bases, with 13 bases lying between them. In DNA form, the CDR3 reads TGTGCCAGCAGCCCTAGCCCGGGAACCTACGAGCAGTACTTC. The encoded protein is CASSPSPGTYEQYF.

V gene TRBV9 combines with J gene TRBJ2-7; the D gene is possibly TRBD1 (5 bases). CDR1 is SGDLS and CDR2 is YYNGEE in the germline V gene. Trimming took 10 bases from V and 2 from J, leaving 19 bases between them. The CDR3 contains 14 residues. The CDR3 nucleotides are TGTGCCCCCTATGGAGACAGTGAGACCTACGAGCAGTACTTC. Amino acids: CAPYGDSETYEQYF. The full variable domain, its missing parts supplied by reference TRBV9 and TRBJ2-7, is DSGVTQTPKHLITATGQRVTLRCSPRSGDLSVYWYQQSLDQGLQFLIQYYNGEERAKGNILERFSAQQFPDLHSELNLSSLELGDSALYFCAPYGDSETYEQYFGPGTRLTVT.

In regard to this clone: The same CDR3 can be traced to other DNA sequences in this sample. V gene TRBV2 combines with J gene TRBJ2-7, with 7 bases identical to TRBD1. Germline V gives CDR1 SNHLY, CDR2 FYNNEI. V trimming: 6 bases; J trimming: 0 bases; junction bases outside the gene matches: 2. This CDR3 comprises 13 residues. The CDR3 DNA is TGTGCCAGCAGGGGGACAGACTCCTACGAGCAGTACTTC. It is translated as CASRGTDSYEQYF.

The J gene is TRBJ2-7, the V gene TRBV18; D may be TRBD2 (6 bases). Trimming cost V 2 bases and J 0 bases, with 8 bases left between them. CDR1 is KGHSH, CDR2 LQKENI, per germline. CDR3 size: 14 residues. CDR3 protein: CASSPSTSSYEQYF. In DNA, the CDR3 is TGTGCCAGCTCACCATCGACTAGCTCCTACGAGCAGTACTTC.

This sequence joins TRBV19 and TRBJ2-4; TRBD1 matches 9 bases. V dropped 3 bases and J dropped 7; count of bases not matched to a gene: 7. Germline lookup yields CDR1 LNHDA and CDR2 SQIVND (reference sequence). CDR3 length equals 15 residues. The CDR3, as DNA: TGTGCCAGTAGTATCACCGGGACAGGGTCGAACATTCAGTACTTC. This encodes CASSITGTGSNIQYF.

The rearrangement joins TRBV27 to TRBJ2-7; 10 bases line up with TRBD2. V was clipped by 3 bases and J by 4 bases; unmatched bases: 3. The germline gives CDR1 MNHEY, CDR2 SMNVEV (reference sequence). CDR3 length equals 14 residues. CDR3 in amino acids: CASSLGLASYEQYF. CDR3 nucleotides: TGTGCCAGCAGTTTGGGACTAGCGAGTTACGAGCAGTACTTC.

This clone was counted once. The chain couples TRBV2 to TRBJ1-4; weak D call: TRBD1 (6 bases). V lost 6 bases, J lost 4 bases, and 12 bases lay in between. The CDR3 consists of 14 residues. CDR1 SNHLY and CDR2 FYNNEI come from the germline V gene. This chain's CDR3 is CASRADRLNEKLFF. CDR3 in DNA: TGTGCCAGCAGGGCAGACAGGCTTAATGAAAAACTGTTTTTT. Full variable domain (missing parts from reference TRBV2 and TRBJ1-4): EPEVTQTPSHQVTQMGQEVILRCVPISNHLYFYWYRQILGQKVEFLVSFYNNEISEKSEIFDDQFSVERPDGSNFTLKIRSTKLEDSAMYFCASRADRLNEKLFFGSGTQLSVL.

CDR3 protein: CASIRQGRPYEQYF. The DNA for the CDR3 is TGTGCCAGCATAAGACAGGGACGACCTTACGAGCAGTACTTC. The J gene is TRBJ2-7, the V gene TRBV28; 7 bases are shared with TRBD1. J gave up 4 bases and V 7 bases, and 10 bases lay outside the gene matches. Germline-derived CDR1 and CDR2 are MDHEN and SYDVKM. The length of the CDR3 is 14 residues.

The V gene is TRBV5-1, the J gene TRBJ2-7; 10 bases are shared with TRBD1. Germline CDR1 and CDR2: SGHRS and YFSETQ. The CDR3 runs 14 residues. V trimming: 7 bases; J trimming: 5 bases; junction bases outside the gene matches: 9. The DNA for the CDR3 is TGCGCCAGCGGACGAAGACAGGGGGCCCACGAGCAGTACTTC. Protein product: CASGRRQGAHEQYF.

This clone occurred once. V gene TRBV7-6 combines with J gene TRBJ2-7; 11 nucleotides agree with TRBD1. With 3 bases clipped from V and 7 bases from J, the junction kept 5 bases outside the gene matches. Germline CDR1 is SGHVS and CDR2 is FNYEAQ. CDR3 length equals 14 residues. In DNA, the CDR3 is TGTGCCAGCAGCTTGGACAGGGGGCTGGGAGAGCAGTACTTC. Its translation is CASSLDRGLGEQYF.

CDR3 DNA: TGTGCCAGCAGCCCCGGCTCCGCGGGCACAATCACCGGGGAGCTGTTTTTT. It is translated as CASSPGSAGTITGELFF. The chain uses TRBV9 and TRBJ2-2; maybe TRBD2 (5 bases). The CDR3 length is 17 residues. Germline-derived CDR1 and CDR2 are SGDLS and YYNGEE. Trimming cost V 4 bases and J 4 bases, with 20 bases left between them.

This chain links TRBV27 with TRBJ2-7; 9 bases match TRBD2. The CDR3 runs to 14 residues. Germline V gene lookup returns CDR1 MNHEY and CDR2 SMNVEV (reference sequence). The trim removed 2 bases at V and 1 base at J, leaving 0 bases unmatched. CDR3 sequence reads: CASSLLAGSYEQYF. The CDR3 DNA reads as TGTGCCAGCAGTTTACTAGCGGGGTCCTACGAGCAGTACTTC.

V is TRBV28 and J is TRBJ1-2; 9 bases fit TRBD1. Germline CDR1 is MDHEN and CDR2 is SYDVKM. The CDR3 is 15 amino acids. Germline trimming cut 6 bases from V and 4 bases from J; bases unmatched to any gene: 9. The DNA of the CDR3 is TGTGCCAGCAGCCCTTTGGACAGGGGCCTCTATGGCTACACCTTC. It specifies CASSPLDRGLYGYTF.

The chain links TRBV5-1 to TRBJ1-4; 7 nucleotides agree with TRBD1. In germline, CDR1 is SGHRS, CDR2 YFSETQ. The length of the CDR3 is 15 residues. V gave up 4 bases and J gave up 3 bases; unmatched junction bases: 6. CDR3 DNA sequence: TGCGCCAGCAGCCCTGGTAGGGGGCCTAATGAAAAACTGTTTTTT. The encoded protein is CASSPGRGPNEKLFF.

The chain uses TRBV6-6 and TRBJ1-2; TRBD1 agrees at 7 bases. Unmatched junction bases numbered 7, after V lost 2 bases and J lost 4 bases. Germline assignment: CDR1 MNHNY and CDR2 SVGAGI (reference sequence). The CDR3 sequence is 15 residues long. The DNA of the CDR3 is TGTGCCAGCAGTTACGAGTCGACAGGGACCTATGGCTACACCTTC. Translated: CASSYESTGTYGYTF.

In its sample, this clone was seen once. CDR3 bases: TGTGCCAGCAGCCCGCAGGGGAATTCACCCCTCCACTTT. This translates into CASSPQGNSPLHF. The chain combines TRBV7-9 with TRBJ1-6; maybe TRBD1 (6 bases). CDR1 and CDR2 (germline): SEHNR, FQNEAQ (reference sequence). The CDR3 spans 13 residues. V shed 5 bases and J shed 7 bases, with 9 bases lying between them.